The 23 T cell receptor beta chains below were found in one sample sequenced in a study of PD-1 blockade in mismatch repair-deficient tumors. TCRdb's table, derived via immunoSEQ multiplex PCR, lists solely in-frame clones and lacks some. The sample lists tens of thousands of clones, about four fifths seen once, with 2.5% to 3.5% in the top ten. This sample comprised PBMCs, obtained before pembrolizumab treatment. Every receptor here comes from an adult with mismatch repair-deficient cancer.

The V call is TRBV27, the J call TRBJ1-4; D not resolved. V lost 4 bases to trimming and J lost 4 bases, with 4 bases between them. Germline V lookup: CDR1 MNHEY, CDR2 SMNVEV (reference sequence). There are 12 residues in the CDR3. CDR3 nucleotides: TGTGCCAGCAGTTCCTATAATGAAAAACTGTTTTTT. Protein: CASSSYNEKLFF. Complete variable domain (other parts from reference TRBV27 and TRBJ1-4): EAQVTQNPRYLITVTGKKLTVTCSQNMNHEYMSWYRQDPGLGLRQIYYSMNVEVTDKGDVPEGYKVSRKEKRNFPLILESPSPNQTSLYFCASSSYNEKLFFGSGTQLSVL.

The J gene is TRBJ2-1, the V gene TRBV19, with TRBD2 matching over 8 bases. The length of the CDR3 is 15 residues. Trimming took 6 bases from V and 8 from J; bases not matched to a gene: 12. Germline V gives CDR1 LNHDA, CDR2 SQIVND (reference sequence). The chain's CDR3 is CASRGSGSGQYEQFF. The DNA of the CDR3 is TGTGCCAGTAGGGGAAGCGGGAGCGGTCAATATGAGCAGTTCTTC.

The V call is TRBV28, the J call TRBJ1-4; no firm D call. The CDR3 has 12 residues. The V and J ends lost 9 bases and 11 bases respectively, with 16 bases between them. CDR1 is MDHEN, CDR2 SYDVKM, per germline. The DNA for the CDR3 is TGTGCCAGTAACGTTAATTCACAGAAACTGTTTTTT. It translates to CASNVNSQKLFF.

The V and J genes are TRBV5-4 and TRBJ2-7; 8 nucleotides align to TRBD2. The J segment lost 4 bases and the V segment lost 0 bases, leaving 3 bases of the junction unmatched. Germline CDR1 reads SGHNT; CDR2 reads YYREEE (reference sequence). The CDR3 is made up of 14 amino acids. In nucleotides, the CDR3 is TGTGCCAGCAGCTTGGGCGGGAGGACTTACGAGCAGTACTTC. This gives the protein CASSLGGRTYEQYF.

The chain recombines TRBV28 with TRBJ2-1, with a tentative D call TRBD2 (5 bases). CDR1 is MDHEN and CDR2 is SYDVKM in the germline V gene. CDR3 length: 16 amino acids. Trimming shortened V by 8 bases and J by 8 bases, and 25 bases separated the two germline ends. The CDR3 coding sequence is TGTGCCAGCCGATCTTCCCCCCCGAGTGGGAGAGATGAGCAGTTCTTC. As protein: CASRSSPPSGRDEQFF.

The rearrangement joins TRBV10-3 to TRBJ1-2; TRBD1 might be the D (5 bases). V was shortened by 3 bases and J by 4 bases, with 15 bases between the two germline ends. The CDR3 runs 15 residues. Germline V gene data show CDR1 as ENHRY and CDR2 as SYGVKD. The CDR3 DNA reads TGTGCCATCAGTGAAAGTCTGGACACCCTCTATGGCTACACCTTC. Translated: CAISESLDTLYGYTF.

This chain links TRBV11-2 with TRBJ2-4; perhaps TRBD1 as D (6 bases). V shed 2 bases and J shed 1 base, with 6 bases lying between them. The CDR3 has 14 amino acids. Germline V gene sequence: CDR1 SGHAT, CDR2 FQNNGV. The chain's CDR3 is CASSLQGAKNIQYF. CDR3 DNA sequence: TGTGCCAGCAGCTTACAGGGGGCCAAAAACATTCAGTACTTC.

This clone was seen only once. The genes are TRBV27 and TRBJ2-1; 13 bases are a match to TRBD2. Germline trimming cut 3 bases from V and 6 bases from J; bases unmatched to any gene: 2. This CDR3 contains 15 residues. Germline V gene lookup returns CDR1 MNHEY and CDR2 SMNVEV (reference sequence). The CDR3 DNA reads as TGTGCCAGCAGTTTCGGACTAGCGGGAGCCAATGAGCAGTTCTTC. Its protein is CASSFGLAGANEQFF.

This clone was detected a few times. The chain combines TRBV7-8 with TRBJ2-7; 7 bases agree with TRBD2. Germline assignment: CDR1 SGHVS and CDR2 FQNEAQ. This CDR3 spans 13 amino acids. Trimming at V came to 9 bases and at J to 0 bases, leaving 5 bases not matched to a gene. The CDR3 sequence is CASSGLGSYEQYF. The CDR3 DNA reads as TGTGCCAGTAGCGGGCTGGGCTCCTACGAGCAGTACTTC.

This sequence joins TRBV28 and TRBJ1-1; tentative D call: TRBD1 (6 bases). V lost 5 bases, J lost 0 bases, and 13 bases lay in between. CDR1 is MDHEN and CDR2 is SYDVKM in the germline V gene. The CDR3 is 15 amino acids. The CDR3 is CASSGGGQMNTEAFF. DNA for the CDR3: TGTGCCAGCAGTGGGGGTGGACAGATGAACACTGAAGCTTTCTTT.

The chain uses TRBV11-3 and TRBJ1-6; 8 nucleotides line up with TRBD1. This CDR3 region has 15 residues. CDR1 and CDR2 (germline): SGHNT, YENEEA. Trimming at V came to 5 bases and at J to 9 bases, leaving 9 bases not matched to a gene. For the CDR3, the DNA is TGTGCCAGCAGCACCACGGGGACAGGAGGTTCACCCCTCCACTTT. Its protein is CASSTTGTGGSPLHF.

This chain connects TRBV10-3 to TRBJ2-5; the match to TRBD1 covers 10 bases. The CDR3 is 14 residues long. Trimming cost V 6 bases and J 3 bases; bases outside gene matches: 4. The germline V gene has CDR1 ENHRY and CDR2 SYGVKD. CDR3 nucleotide sequence: TGTGCCATCAGATCCGGGACAGGGGAAGAGACCCAGTACTTC. Amino acid sequence: CAIRSGTGEETQYF.

This clone has just a few counts. As DNA, the CDR3 is TGTGCCAGCAGTCCAGGGGGTTGGACTGAAGCTTTCTTT. Translation: CASSPGGWTEAFF. The V gene is TRBV2, the J gene TRBJ1-1, with 7 bases lining up with TRBD1. Germline V gene data show CDR1 as SNHLY and CDR2 as FYNNEI. V shed 5 bases and J 5 bases; nucleotides not matched to a gene: 5. This CDR3 has 13 amino acids.

This chain joins TRBV25-1 and TRBJ2-1; perhaps TRBD2 as D (6 bases). Deletions cut 7 bases from V and 5 bases from J, with 15 bases between. Germline CDR1 and CDR2: MGHDK and SYGVNS. The CDR3 is made up of 14 amino acids. The CDR3: CASTRGLRDNEQFF. CDR3 coding DNA: TGTGCCAGCACCCGGGGGTTGCGGGACAATGAGCAGTTCTTC. Full variable domain (remainder filled in from reference TRBV25-1 and TRBJ2-1): EADIYQTPRYLVIGTGKKITLECSQTMGHDKMYWYQQDPGMELHLIHYSYGVNSTEKGDLSSESTVSRIRTEHFPLTLESARPSHTSQYLCASTRGLRDNEQFFGPGTRLTVL.

The chain has TRBV10-3 and TRBJ1-2; 8 nucleotides agree with TRBD1. J gave up 5 bases and V 4 bases, and 6 bases lay outside the gene matches. The CDR3 runs to 14 residues. From germline, CDR1 is ENHRY and CDR2 SYGVKD. This CDR3 is CAISAEDREYGYTF. The CDR3 DNA follows: TGTGCCATCAGTGCTGAGGACAGGGAGTATGGCTACACCTTC.

The V gene is TRBV5-8, the J gene TRBJ1-5, with unresolved D. Deletions cut 2 bases from V and 5 bases from J, with 5 bases between. The germline V gene encodes CDR1 SGHTS and CDR2 YDEGEE. The CDR3 is made up of 12 amino acids. The CDR3 nucleotides are TGTGCCAGCAGCTTATCAGATCAGCCCCAGCATTTT. It translates to CASSLSDQPQHF.

The genes are TRBV5-1 and TRBJ1-2; TRBD1 aligns across 7 bases. This CDR3 is built from 16 residues. V was pared by 1 base and J by 2 bases, with 8 bases of the junction left unmatched. From germline, CDR1 is SGHRS and CDR2 YFSETQ. The CDR3 sequence is CASSLQAGGDNYGYTF. In DNA, the CDR3 is TGCGCCAGCAGCTTGCAGGCAGGGGGAGACAACTATGGCTACACCTTC.

The chain is built from TRBV10-1 and TRBJ2-6, with a tentative D call TRBD2 (6 bases). The CDR3 totals 16 residues. CDR1 and CDR2 from the germline V gene are WNHNN and SYGVQD (reference sequence). Trimming cost V 8 bases and J 2 bases, with 16 bases left between them. The CDR3 spells CASSYAGKAGANVLTF. The CDR3 bases are TGCGCCAGCTCGTACGCGGGAAAGGCTGGGGCCAACGTCCTGACTTTC.

This clone was observed a single time. The chain uses TRBV27 and TRBJ2-1, with 9 bases identical to TRBD2. This CDR3 is built from 14 residues. Germline CDR1 MNHEY, CDR2 SMNVEV (reference sequence). J lost 7 bases, V lost 8 bases, and 9 bases had no gene match. The CDR3 is CASSLREGWNEQFF. CDR3 nucleotide sequence: TGTGCCAGCTCTTTGCGGGAGGGCTGGAATGAGCAGTTCTTC.

The J gene is TRBJ2-7, the V gene TRBV6-1; 10 positions agree with TRBD1. The CDR3 contains 14 residues. V lost 7 bases to trimming and J lost 2 bases; unmatched junction nucleotides: 5. Germline lookup yields CDR1 MNHNS and CDR2 SASEGT. The CDR3 here is CASTRQGAPYEQYF. DNA of the CDR3: TGTGCCAGCACCCGACAGGGGGCCCCCTACGAGCAGTACTTC.

The J gene is TRBJ2-1, the V gene TRBV15; 15 bases fit TRBD2. The junction had 8 bases not matched to a gene; V was cut back by 5 bases and J by 9 bases. Germline CDR1 reads LNHNV; CDR2 reads YYDKDF (reference sequence). The CDR3 extends over 16 amino acids. As DNA, the CDR3 is TGTGCCACCAGCGGGAGCGGACTAGCGGGAGGGGTTGAGCAGTTCTTC. Residues: CATSGSGLAGGVEQFF. The complete variable domain, with remaining parts taken from reference TRBV15 and TRBJ2-1, reads DAMVIQNPRYQVTQFGKPVTLSCSQTLNHNVMYWYQQKSSQAPKLLFHYYDKDFNNEADTPDNFQSRRPNTSFCFLDIRSPGLGDTAMYLCATSGSGLAGGVEQFFGPGTRLTVL.

There are a few counts of this clone. V is TRBV19 and J is TRBJ2-7; perhaps TRBD2 as D (7 bases). The CDR3 covers 15 residues. V shed 5 bases and J shed 4 bases, with 18 bases lying between them. Looked up from germline, CDR1 is LNHDA and CDR2 is SQIVND (reference sequence). Here the CDR3 reads CASSLGGSQGYEQYF. The CDR3 region has the DNA TGTGCCAGTAGTTTGGGAGGGTCCCAGGGGTACGAGCAGTACTTC.

This clone was detected only a few times. The chain couples TRBV6-5 to TRBJ2-1; D is unresolved. The ends were cut back, 4 bases at V and 1 base at J, with 11 bases in the middle. Germline V CDR1 and CDR2: MNHEY, SVGAGI. The length of the CDR3 is 15 residues. DNA for the CDR3: TGTGCCAGCAGTTTACAGCAAGCTTCCTACAATGAGCAGTTCTTC. It codes for CASSLQQASYNEQFF.